These 25 T cell receptor beta chains were sequenced from one sample in a study of spatial heterogeneity in lung cancer. One entry per CDR3 protein results from TCRdb running MiXCR on the 5' RACE reads. Of 48,000 or so distinct CDR3 sequences in the sample, around 5.2% were seen once. Time point specified: sample taken at primary tumor resection. The source was PBMCs, collected at surgery. These receptors were taken from a male donor with early-stage non-small cell lung cancer.

This clonotype came up many times. The CDR3 DNA sequence: TGCAGTGCTAGAGATCGTCGGGGTGGAGATACGCAGTATTTT. This translates into CSARDRRGGDTQYF. This sequence joins TRBV20-1 and TRBJ2-3; TRBD2 is a possible D gene (5 bases). This CDR3 spans 14 amino acids. Trimming removed 0 bases at V and 5 bases at J, with 12 bases between. Germline V gives CDR1 DFQATT, CDR2 SNEGSKA (reference sequence).

This clonotype has at least ten counts. The gene calls are TRBV6-5 and TRBJ2-5; the match to TRBD2 covers 10 bases. This CDR3 has 15 residues. Per the germline V gene, CDR1 is MNHEY and CDR2 is SVGAGI. The junction had 7 bases not matched to a gene; V was cut back by 5 bases and J by 4 bases. In DNA, the CDR3 is TGTGCCAGCAGTGCGGGAGCGGGAGGGAGAGAGACCCAGTACTTC. This gives the protein CASSAGAGGRETQYF.

This clonotype was seen ten or more times. The chain joins TRBV7-9 to TRBJ2-7; D may be TRBD1 (6 bases). The CDR3 contains 14 residues. Germline CDR1 reads SEHNR; CDR2 reads FQNEAQ (reference sequence). The V end was cut by 3 bases, the J end by 2 bases, with 11 bases between. CDR3 region: CASSFLEGAYEQYF. Written as DNA, the CDR3 is TGTGCCAGCAGCTTTTTAGAGGGGGCCTACGAGCAGTACTTC. The variable domain in full, completed from reference TRBV7-9 and TRBJ2-7, reads DTGVSQNPRHKITKRGQNVTFRCDPISEHNRLYWYRQTLGQGPEFLTYFQNEAQLEKSRLLSDRFSAERPKGSFSTLEIQRTEQGDSAMYLCASSFLEGAYEQYFGPGTRLTVT.

At least ten counts were recorded for this clonotype. The V and J genes are TRBV5-5 and TRBJ2-2; D perhaps matches TRBD2 (5 bases). The germline V gene encodes CDR1 SGHKS and CDR2 YYEKEE (reference sequence). The V end lost 6 bases, the J end lost 0 bases, and 18 bases lay between the germline ends. The CDR3 length is 17 residues. The DNA of the CDR3 is TGTGCCAGCACCTCGAGGTGGATGGGAGCGAACACCGGGGAGCTGTTTTTT. Its protein product is CASTSRWMGANTGELFF.

This clonotype has at least ten counts. V usage is TRBV29-1 and J usage is TRBJ2-7; D might be TRBD1 (5 bases). There are 11 residues in the CDR3. Per the germline V gene, CDR1 is SQVTM and CDR2 is ANQGSEA. With 8 bases removed from V and 4 bases from J, the gap between germline ends came to 12 bases. In DNA, the CDR3 is TGCAGCTATTCAGGGAATTACGAGCAGTACTTC. Translated: CSYSGNYEQYF.

This clonotype was counted at least ten times. The chain is built from TRBV20-1 and TRBJ2-7, with D possibly TRBD1 on 6 matching bases. Germline assignment: CDR1 DFQATT and CDR2 SNEGSKA (reference sequence). V lost 6 bases and J 2 bases, leaving 17 bases between the germline ends. CDR3 length: 14 residues. This CDR3 is CSAGGWLQTYEQYF. The CDR3 nucleotides read TGCAGTGCAGGGGGATGGCTCCAAACCTACGAGCAGTACTTC.

This chain links TRBV13 with TRBJ2-3, with a possible D match to TRBD2 (6 bases). V was pared by 2 bases and J by 1 base, with 13 bases between. This CDR3 is built from 16 residues. CDR1 is PRHDT and CDR2 is FYEKMQ in the germline V gene (reference sequence). The CDR3 protein is CASSLRSGLRTDTQYF. CDR3 nucleotide sequence: TGTGCCAGCAGCTTACGAAGCGGGCTTCGCACAGATACGCAGTATTTT.

This clonotype has at least ten counts. The V and J genes are TRBV7-9 and TRBJ2-5, with 10 bases fitting TRBD2. This CDR3 has 14 amino acids. After removal of 7 bases from V and 4 bases from J, the junction contained 6 bases not matched to a gene. The germline V gene encodes CDR1 SEHNR and CDR2 FQNEAQ (reference sequence). CDR3 region: CASIQREGAETQYF. In DNA, the CDR3 is TGTGCCAGCATTCAGCGGGAGGGCGCAGAGACCCAGTACTTC.

The sample holds many counts of this clonotype. The chain employs TRBV12-3 or TRBV12-4 and TRBJ2-7, with TRBD1 matching 7 bases. The V gene end was trimmed by 3 bases and the J gene end by 6 bases; junction bases not matched to a gene: 2. The CDR3 loop spans 12 amino acids. The CDR3 bases are TGTGCCAGCAGTTTTACAGGGGTCGAGCAGTACTTC. Its translation: CASSFTGVEQYF.

In this sample, this clonotype turned up many times. The CDR3 coding sequence is TGTGCCAGCAGCTTAGCAGGGGGGACTAGGAACGAGCAGTACTTC. Its translation is CASSLAGGTRNEQYF. The chain links TRBV7-9 to TRBJ2-7; 8 bases are a match to TRBD2. The CDR3 is 15 amino acids. V was clipped by 0 bases and J by 5 bases; unmatched bases: 6. CDR1 and CDR2 from the germline V gene are SEHNR and FQNEAQ (reference sequence).

There are many counts of this clonotype. This chain links TRBV7-9 with TRBJ2-1, with D maybe TRBD1 (6 bases). V shed 4 bases and J shed 9 bases, with 19 bases lying between them. From germline, CDR1 is SEHNR and CDR2 FQNEAQ (reference sequence). The CDR3 length is 15 residues. The CDR3 sequence is CASSSIRPTGREQFF. Written as DNA, the CDR3 is TGTGCCAGCAGCTCAATACGCCCTACAGGGCGTGAGCAGTTCTTC.

In its sample, this clonotype was seen a few times. The junction departs from the called germline gene at one end, perhaps through a read error. V usage is TRBV6-1 and J usage is TRBJ1-2; D call uncertain. The CDR3 contains 11 residues. The germline gives CDR1 MNHNS, CDR2 SASEGT. The CDR3 loop reads CASSELPELKF. The CDR3 bases are TGTGCCAGCAGTGAACTCCCCGAATTGAAATTC.

Many counts were recorded for this clonotype. This chain connects TRBV7-8 to TRBJ2-5; tentatively, D is TRBD2 (5 bases). This CDR3 region has 15 residues. The germline gives CDR1 SGHVS, CDR2 FQNEAQ. Trimming pared 4 bases from V and 6 bases from J, leaving 18 bases between. CDR3 protein: CASSSGIEGRKTQYF. The CDR3 bases are TGTGCCAGCAGCTCAGGAATAGAGGGTAGGAAGACCCAGTACTTC.

The chain links TRBV6-1 to TRBJ1-5; 9 nucleotides match TRBD1. The CDR3 totals 15 residues. Germline CDR1 is MNHNS and CDR2 is SASEGT. V dropped 2 bases and J dropped 7; count of bases not matched to a gene: 6. The CDR3 DNA follows: TGTGCCAGCAGTGAACCACAGGGGGCCGGGCAGCCCCAGCATTTT. Translation: CASSEPQGAGQPQHF.

This clonotype was counted at least ten times. This rearrangement joins TRBV27 to TRBJ1-1; 7 bases agree with TRBD1. Germline assignment: CDR1 MNHEY and CDR2 SMNVEV (reference sequence). The J segment lost 5 bases and the V segment lost 0 bases, leaving 6 bases of the junction unmatched. CDR3 length: 15 amino acids. The CDR3 loop reads CASSLSSTGYTEAFF. CDR3 DNA sequence: TGTGCCAGCAGTTTATCTTCGACAGGGTATACTGAAGCTTTCTTT.

This clonotype came up a few times. This chain links TRBV20-1 with TRBJ2-2; 10 bases line up with TRBD2. The V gene's germline CDR1 is DFQATT and CDR2 SNEGSKA (reference sequence). V lost 2 bases, J lost 0 bases, and 3 bases stayed unmatched. The CDR3 runs to 16 residues. The CDR3 DNA sequence: TGCAGTGCTAGAACGCTAGCGGGGGCGAACACCGGGGAGCTGTTTTTT. Amino acid sequence: CSARTLAGANTGELFF.

The table lists this clonotype with a few counts. The V gene is TRBV28, the J gene TRBJ2-1, with 8 bases that match TRBD1. CDR1 MDHEN and CDR2 SYDVKM come from the germline V gene. The CDR3 is made up of 15 amino acids. Losses at the gene ends were 4 bases for V and 9 bases for J; bases not matched to a gene: 11. CDR3 residues: CASSSPGTGSVEQFF. The CDR3 DNA is TGTGCCAGCAGTTCTCCAGGGACAGGCTCGGTTGAGCAGTTCTTC.

Many counts were recorded for this clonotype. The chain employs TRBV7-2 and TRBJ2-5; D not certain. Germline V gene sequence: CDR1 SGHTA, CDR2 FQGNSA. The CDR3 runs 13 residues. V dropped 1 base and J dropped 0 bases, with 3 bases sitting between them. The CDR3 spells CASSLVYQETQYF. Here the CDR3 DNA reads TGTGCCAGCAGCTTAGTTTACCAAGAGACCCAGTACTTC.

This clonotype has a handful of counts. This chain uses TRBV19 with TRBJ2-1; 8 nucleotides match TRBD2. The germline V gene encodes CDR1 LNHDA and CDR2 SQIVND (reference sequence). The junction had 7 bases not matched to a gene; V was cut back by 4 bases and J by 2 bases. CDR3 size: 16 residues. CDR3 nucleotides: TGTGCCAGTAGTAGGGGTAGCGGGAACACCTACAATGAGCAGTTCTTC. Protein product: CASSRGSGNTYNEQFF.

At least ten counts were recorded for this clonotype. The chain joins TRBV20-1 to TRBJ2-3; possible D gene TRBD2, 6 bases. Germline CDR1 is DFQATT and CDR2 is SNEGSKA (reference sequence). V lost 0 bases to trimming and J lost 2 bases, with 12 bases between them. The CDR3 is made up of 15 amino acids. Here the CDR3 DNA reads TGCAGTGCTAGAGACCGCGCGGGATACACAGATACGCAGTATTTT. Encoded protein: CSARDRAGYTDTQYF.

In this sample, this clonotype turned up many times. The J gene is TRBJ2-4, the V gene TRBV20-1; 9 nucleotides align to TRBD2. There are 13 residues in the CDR3. With V trimmed by 6 bases and J by 4 bases, 4 bases remained unmatched. Germline V gene sequence: CDR1 DFQATT, CDR2 SNEGSKA (reference sequence). CDR3 nucleotides: TGCAGTGCGCCTACTAGCGGGAAAAACATTCAGTACTTC. This sequence encodes CSAPTSGKNIQYF.

This clonotype was counted many times. V is TRBV5-4 and J is TRBJ2-1, with 10 nucleotides matching TRBD2. The CDR3 is 16 amino acids. The germline gives CDR1 SGHNT, CDR2 YYREEE (reference sequence). The J segment lost 3 bases and the V segment lost 2 bases, leaving 5 bases of the junction unmatched. CDR3: CASSFPASGGYNEQFF. The CDR3 DNA is TGTGCCAGCAGCTTCCCAGCTAGCGGGGGCTACAATGAGCAGTTCTTC.

This clonotype came up many times. The chain joins TRBV5-5 to TRBJ2-7; 7 positions match TRBD1. From germline, CDR1 is SGHKS and CDR2 YYEKEE (reference sequence). This CDR3 contains 13 residues. V trimming: 0 bases; J trimming: 12 bases; junction bases outside the gene matches: 9. The CDR3 loop reads CASSLEWDSRGYF. CDR3 sequence (DNA): TGTGCCAGCAGCTTGGAATGGGACAGCAGGGGGTACTTC.

This clonotype was seen ten or more times. V is TRBV28 and J is TRBJ2-1; tentative D call: TRBD1 (6 bases). V was shortened by 5 bases and J by 6 bases, with 11 bases between the two germline ends. Germline V CDR1 and CDR2: MDHEN, SYDVKM. The CDR3 runs to 13 residues. CDR3 sequence (DNA): TGTGCCAGCAGTCTAGGGGGAATCAATGAGCAGTTCTTC. This codes for CASSLGGINEQFF.

This clonotype has at least ten counts. This chain joins TRBV7-2 and TRBJ2-2; 8 bases match TRBD1. Germline lookup yields CDR1 SGHTA and CDR2 FQGNSA. The CDR3 is 15 amino acids. The V and J ends lost 5 bases and 0 bases, in that order; junction bases with no gene match: 2. As DNA, the CDR3 is TGTGCCAGCAGCCTGGACAGGGCGAACACCGGGGAGCTGTTTTTT. Amino acids: CASSLDRANTGELFF.